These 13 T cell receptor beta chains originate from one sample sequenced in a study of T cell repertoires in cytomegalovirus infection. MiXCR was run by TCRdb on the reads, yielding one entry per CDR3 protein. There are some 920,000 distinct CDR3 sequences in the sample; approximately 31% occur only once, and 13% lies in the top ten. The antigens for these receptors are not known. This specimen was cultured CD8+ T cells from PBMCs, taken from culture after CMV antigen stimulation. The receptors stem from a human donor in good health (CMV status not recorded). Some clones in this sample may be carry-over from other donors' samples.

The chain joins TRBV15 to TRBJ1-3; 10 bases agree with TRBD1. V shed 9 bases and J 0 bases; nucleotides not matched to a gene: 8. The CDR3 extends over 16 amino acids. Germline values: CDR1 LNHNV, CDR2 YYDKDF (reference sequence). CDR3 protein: CATERDRGFSGNTIYF. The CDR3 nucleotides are TGTGCCACAGAAAGGGACAGGGGATTCTCTGGAAACACCATATATTTT.

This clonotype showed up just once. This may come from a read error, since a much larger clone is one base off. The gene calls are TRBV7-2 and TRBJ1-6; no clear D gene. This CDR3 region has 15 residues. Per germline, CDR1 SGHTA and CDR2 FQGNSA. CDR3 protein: CANSLVPEFNSPLHF. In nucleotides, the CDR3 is TGTGCCAACAGCTTGGTCCCGGAATTTAATTCACCCCTCCACTTT.

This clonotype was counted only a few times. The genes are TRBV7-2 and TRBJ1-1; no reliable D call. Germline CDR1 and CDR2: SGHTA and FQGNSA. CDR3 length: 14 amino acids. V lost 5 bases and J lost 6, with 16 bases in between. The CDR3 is CASSLRPRPAEAFF. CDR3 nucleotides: TGTGCCAGCAGCCTCCGACCTCGCCCCGCTGAAGCTTTCTTT.

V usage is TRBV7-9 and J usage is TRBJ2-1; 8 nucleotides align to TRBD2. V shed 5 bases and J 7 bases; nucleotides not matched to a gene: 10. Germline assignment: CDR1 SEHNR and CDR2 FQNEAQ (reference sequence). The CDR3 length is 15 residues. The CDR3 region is CASSHPGGGRNEQFF. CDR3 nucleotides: TGTGCCAGCAGCCACCCTGGCGGGGGGCGAAATGAGCAGTTCTTC.

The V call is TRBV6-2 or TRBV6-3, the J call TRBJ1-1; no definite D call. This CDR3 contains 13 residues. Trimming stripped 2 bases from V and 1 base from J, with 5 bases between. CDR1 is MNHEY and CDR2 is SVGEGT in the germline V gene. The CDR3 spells CASSYDENTEAFF. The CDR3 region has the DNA TGTGCCAGCAGTTACGACGAGAACACTGAAGCTTTCTTT.

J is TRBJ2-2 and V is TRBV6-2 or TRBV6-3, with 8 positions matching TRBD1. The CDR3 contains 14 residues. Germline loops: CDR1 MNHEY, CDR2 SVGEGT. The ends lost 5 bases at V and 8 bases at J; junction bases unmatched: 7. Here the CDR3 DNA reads TGTGCCAGCAGTACTGGGACAGGAGGGGGGGAGCTGTTTTTT. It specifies CASSTGTGGGELFF.

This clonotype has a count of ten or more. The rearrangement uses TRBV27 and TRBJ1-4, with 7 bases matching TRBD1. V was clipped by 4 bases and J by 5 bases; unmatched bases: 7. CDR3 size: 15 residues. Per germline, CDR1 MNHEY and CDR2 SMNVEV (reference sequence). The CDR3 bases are TGTGCCAGCAGTTCCCTGACAGGGACCAATGAAAAACTGTTTTTT. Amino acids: CASSSLTGTNEKLFF. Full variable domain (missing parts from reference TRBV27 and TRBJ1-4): EAQVTQNPRYLITVTGKKLTVTCSQNMNHEYMSWYRQDPGLGLRQIYYSMNVEVTDKGDVPEGYKVSRKEKRNFPLILESPSPNQTSLYFCASSSLTGTNEKLFFGSGTQLSVL.

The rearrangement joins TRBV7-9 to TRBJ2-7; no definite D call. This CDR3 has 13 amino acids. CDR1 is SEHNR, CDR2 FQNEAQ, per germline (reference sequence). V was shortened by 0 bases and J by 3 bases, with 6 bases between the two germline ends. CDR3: CASSLALGYEQYF. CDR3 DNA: TGTGCCAGCAGCTTAGCCTTGGGCTACGAGCAGTACTTC. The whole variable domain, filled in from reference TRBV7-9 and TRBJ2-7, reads DTGVSQNPRHKITKRGQNVTFRCDPISEHNRLYWYRQTLGQGPEFLTYFQNEAQLEKSRLLSDRFSAERPKGSFSTLEIQRTEQGDSAMYLCASSLALGYEQYFGPGTRLTVT.

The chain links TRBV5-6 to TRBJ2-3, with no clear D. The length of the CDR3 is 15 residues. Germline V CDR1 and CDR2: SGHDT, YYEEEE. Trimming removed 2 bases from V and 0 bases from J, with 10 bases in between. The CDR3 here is CASSFREASTDTQYF. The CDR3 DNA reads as TGTGCCAGCAGCTTTAGGGAAGCTAGCACAGATACGCAGTATTTT.

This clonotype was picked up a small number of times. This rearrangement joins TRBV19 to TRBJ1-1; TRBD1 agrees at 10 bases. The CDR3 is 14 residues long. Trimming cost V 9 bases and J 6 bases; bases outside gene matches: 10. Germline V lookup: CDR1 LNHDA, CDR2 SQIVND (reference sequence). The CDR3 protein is CASTSGTGAPEAFF. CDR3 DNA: TGTGCCAGCACCTCCGGGACAGGGGCCCCTGAAGCTTTCTTT.

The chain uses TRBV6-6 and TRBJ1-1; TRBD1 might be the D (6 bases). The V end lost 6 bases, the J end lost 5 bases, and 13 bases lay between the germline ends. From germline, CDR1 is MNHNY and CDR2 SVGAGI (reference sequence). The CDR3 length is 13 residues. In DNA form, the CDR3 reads TGTGCCAGCAGAACGACAGGATGGACTGAAGCTTTCTTT. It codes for CASRTTGWTEAFF.

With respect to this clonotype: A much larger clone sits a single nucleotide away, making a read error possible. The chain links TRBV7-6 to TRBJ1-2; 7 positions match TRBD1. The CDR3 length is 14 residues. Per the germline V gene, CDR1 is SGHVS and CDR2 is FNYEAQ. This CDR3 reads CANSLGQDDYGYTF. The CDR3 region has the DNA TGTGCCAACAGCTTAGGACAGGACGACTATGGCTACACCTTC.

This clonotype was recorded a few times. DNA for the CDR3: TGTGCCAGCAGCCCCGGTACCACAGGTGAAGGGGGGAACACTGAAGCTTTCTTT. Residues: CASSPGTTGEGGNTEAFF. The J gene is TRBJ1-1, the V gene TRBV12-3 or TRBV12-4, with a tentative D call TRBD1 (6 bases). V was cut by 6 bases and J by 1 base, with 24 bases left in between. The CDR3 is 18 residues long.